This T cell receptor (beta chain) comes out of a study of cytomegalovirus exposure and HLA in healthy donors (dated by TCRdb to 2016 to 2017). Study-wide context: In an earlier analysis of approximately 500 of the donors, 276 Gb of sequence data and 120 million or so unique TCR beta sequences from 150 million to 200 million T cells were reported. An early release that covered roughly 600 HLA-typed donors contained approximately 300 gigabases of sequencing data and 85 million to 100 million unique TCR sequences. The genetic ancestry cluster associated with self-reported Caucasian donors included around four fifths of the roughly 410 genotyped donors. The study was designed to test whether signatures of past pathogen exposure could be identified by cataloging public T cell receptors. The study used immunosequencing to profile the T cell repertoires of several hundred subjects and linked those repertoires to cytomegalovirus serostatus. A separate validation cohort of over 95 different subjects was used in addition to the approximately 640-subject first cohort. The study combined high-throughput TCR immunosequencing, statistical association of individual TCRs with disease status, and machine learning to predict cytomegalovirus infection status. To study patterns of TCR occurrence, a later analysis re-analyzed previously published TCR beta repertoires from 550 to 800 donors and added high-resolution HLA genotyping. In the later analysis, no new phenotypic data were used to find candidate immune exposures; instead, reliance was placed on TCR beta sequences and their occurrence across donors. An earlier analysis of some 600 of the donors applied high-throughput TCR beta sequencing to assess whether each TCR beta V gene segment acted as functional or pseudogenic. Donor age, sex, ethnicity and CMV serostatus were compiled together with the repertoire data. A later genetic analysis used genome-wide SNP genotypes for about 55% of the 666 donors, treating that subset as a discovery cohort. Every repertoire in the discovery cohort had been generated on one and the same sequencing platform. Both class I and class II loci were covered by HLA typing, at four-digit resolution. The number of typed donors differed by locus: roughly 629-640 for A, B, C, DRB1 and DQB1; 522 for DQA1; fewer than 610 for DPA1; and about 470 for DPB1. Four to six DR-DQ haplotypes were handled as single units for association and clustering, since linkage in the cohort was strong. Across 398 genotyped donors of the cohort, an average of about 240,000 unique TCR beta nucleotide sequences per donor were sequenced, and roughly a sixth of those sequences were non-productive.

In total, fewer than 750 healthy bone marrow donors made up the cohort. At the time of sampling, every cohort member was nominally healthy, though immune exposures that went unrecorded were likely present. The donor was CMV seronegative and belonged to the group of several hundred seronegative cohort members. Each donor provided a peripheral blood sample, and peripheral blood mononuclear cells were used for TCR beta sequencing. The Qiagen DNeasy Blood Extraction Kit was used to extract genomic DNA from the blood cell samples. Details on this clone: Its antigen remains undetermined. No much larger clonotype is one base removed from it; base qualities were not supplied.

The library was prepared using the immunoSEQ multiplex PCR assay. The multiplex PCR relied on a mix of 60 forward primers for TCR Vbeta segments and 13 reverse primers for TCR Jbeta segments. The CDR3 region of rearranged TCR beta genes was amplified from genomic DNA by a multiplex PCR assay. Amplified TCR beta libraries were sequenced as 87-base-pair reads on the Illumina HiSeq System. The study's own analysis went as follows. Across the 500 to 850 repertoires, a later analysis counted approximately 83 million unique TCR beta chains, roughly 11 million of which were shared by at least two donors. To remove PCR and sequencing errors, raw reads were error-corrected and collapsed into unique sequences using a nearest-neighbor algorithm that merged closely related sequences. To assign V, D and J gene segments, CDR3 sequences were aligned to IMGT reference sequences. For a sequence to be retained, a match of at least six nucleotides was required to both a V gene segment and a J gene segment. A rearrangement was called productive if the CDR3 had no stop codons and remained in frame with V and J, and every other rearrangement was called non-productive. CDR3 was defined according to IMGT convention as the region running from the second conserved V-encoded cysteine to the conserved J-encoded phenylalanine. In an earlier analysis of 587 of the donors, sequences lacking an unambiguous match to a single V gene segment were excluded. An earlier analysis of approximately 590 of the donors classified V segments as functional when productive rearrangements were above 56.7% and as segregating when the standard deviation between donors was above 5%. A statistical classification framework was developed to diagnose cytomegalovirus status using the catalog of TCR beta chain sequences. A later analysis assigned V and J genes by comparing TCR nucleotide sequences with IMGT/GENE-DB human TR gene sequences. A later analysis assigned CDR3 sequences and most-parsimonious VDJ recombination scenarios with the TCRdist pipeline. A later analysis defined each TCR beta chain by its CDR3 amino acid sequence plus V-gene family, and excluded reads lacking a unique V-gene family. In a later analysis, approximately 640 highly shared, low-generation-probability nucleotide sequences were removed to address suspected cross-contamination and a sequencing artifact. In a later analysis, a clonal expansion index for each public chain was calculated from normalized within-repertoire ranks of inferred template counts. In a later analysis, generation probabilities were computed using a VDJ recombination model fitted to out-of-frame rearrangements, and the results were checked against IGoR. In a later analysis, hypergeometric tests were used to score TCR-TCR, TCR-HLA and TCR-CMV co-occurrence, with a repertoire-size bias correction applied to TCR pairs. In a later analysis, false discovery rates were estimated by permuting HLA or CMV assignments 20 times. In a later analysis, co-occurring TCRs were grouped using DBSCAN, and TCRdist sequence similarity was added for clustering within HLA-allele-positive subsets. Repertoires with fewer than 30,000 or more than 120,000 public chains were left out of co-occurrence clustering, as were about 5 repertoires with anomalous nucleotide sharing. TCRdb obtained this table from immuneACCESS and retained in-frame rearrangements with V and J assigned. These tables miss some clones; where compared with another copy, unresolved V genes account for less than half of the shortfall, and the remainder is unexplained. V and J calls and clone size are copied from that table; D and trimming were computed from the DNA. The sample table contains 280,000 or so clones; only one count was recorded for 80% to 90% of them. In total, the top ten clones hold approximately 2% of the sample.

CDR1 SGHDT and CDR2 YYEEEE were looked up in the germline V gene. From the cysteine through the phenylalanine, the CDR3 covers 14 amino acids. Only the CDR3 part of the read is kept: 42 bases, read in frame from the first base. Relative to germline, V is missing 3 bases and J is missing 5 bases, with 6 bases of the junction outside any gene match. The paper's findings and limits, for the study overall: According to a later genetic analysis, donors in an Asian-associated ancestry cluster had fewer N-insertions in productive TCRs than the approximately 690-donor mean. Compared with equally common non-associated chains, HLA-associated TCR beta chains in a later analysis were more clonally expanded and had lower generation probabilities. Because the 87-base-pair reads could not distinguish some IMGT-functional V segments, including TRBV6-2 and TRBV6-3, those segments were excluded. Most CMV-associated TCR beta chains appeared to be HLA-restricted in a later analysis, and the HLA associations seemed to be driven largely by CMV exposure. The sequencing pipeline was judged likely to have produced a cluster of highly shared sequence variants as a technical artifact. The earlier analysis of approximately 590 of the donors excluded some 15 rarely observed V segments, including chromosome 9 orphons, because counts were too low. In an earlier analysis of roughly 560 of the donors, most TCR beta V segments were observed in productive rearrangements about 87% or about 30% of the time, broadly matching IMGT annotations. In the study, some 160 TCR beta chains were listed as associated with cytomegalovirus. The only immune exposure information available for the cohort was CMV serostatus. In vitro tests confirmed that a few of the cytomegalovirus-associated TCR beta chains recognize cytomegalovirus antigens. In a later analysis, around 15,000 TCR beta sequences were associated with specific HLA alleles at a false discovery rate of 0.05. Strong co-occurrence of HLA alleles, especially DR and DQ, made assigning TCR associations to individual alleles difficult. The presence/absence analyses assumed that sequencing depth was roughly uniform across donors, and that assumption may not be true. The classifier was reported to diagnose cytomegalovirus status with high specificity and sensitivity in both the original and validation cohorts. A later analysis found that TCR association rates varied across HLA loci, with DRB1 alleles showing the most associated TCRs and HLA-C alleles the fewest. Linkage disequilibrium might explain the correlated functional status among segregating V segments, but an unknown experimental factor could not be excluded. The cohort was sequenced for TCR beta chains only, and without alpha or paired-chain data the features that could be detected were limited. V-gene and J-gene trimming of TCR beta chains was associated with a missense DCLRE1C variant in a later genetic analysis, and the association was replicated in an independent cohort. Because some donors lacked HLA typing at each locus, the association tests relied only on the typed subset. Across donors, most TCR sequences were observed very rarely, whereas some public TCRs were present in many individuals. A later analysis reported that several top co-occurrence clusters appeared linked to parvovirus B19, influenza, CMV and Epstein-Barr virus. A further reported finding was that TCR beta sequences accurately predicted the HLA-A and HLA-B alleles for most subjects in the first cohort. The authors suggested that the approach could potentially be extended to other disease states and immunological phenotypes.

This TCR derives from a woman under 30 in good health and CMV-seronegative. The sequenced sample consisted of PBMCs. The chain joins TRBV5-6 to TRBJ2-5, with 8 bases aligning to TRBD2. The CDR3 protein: CASSYITSGETQYF. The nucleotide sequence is TGTGCCAGCAGCTATATTACTAGCGGTGAGACCCAGTACTTC. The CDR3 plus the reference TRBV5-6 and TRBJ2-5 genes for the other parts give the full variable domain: DAGVTQSPTHLIKTRGQQVTLRCSPKSGHDTVSWYQQALGQGPQFIFQYYEEEERQRGNFPDRFSGHQFPNYSSELNVNALLLGDSALYLCASSYITSGETQYFGPGTRLLVL.